There are many counts of the clone carrying this T cell receptor beta chain. The V and J ends lost 1 base and 1 base respectively, with 1 base between them. CDR3 size: 11 residues. Germline V gene sequence: CDR1 DFQATT, CDR2 SNEGSKA (reference sequence). One entry per CDR3 protein, called by TCRdb with MiXCR from the RT-PCR reads. The data hold 650,000 to 800,000 distinct CDR3 sequences, with 13% to 15% observed a single time. This clonotype originated in a female donor in good health, serving as a healthy control. What was sequenced was memory CD4+ T cells from blood. The rearrangement joins TRBV20-1 to TRBJ2-5; D is undetermined. The CDR3 DNA reads TGCAGTGCTAGAGGCCAAGAGACCCAGTACTTC. It is translated as CSARGQETQYF.